Each of the 24 T cell receptor beta chains below was sequenced from the same sample in a study of T cell repertoires in cytomegalovirus infection. MiXCR, applied by TCRdb to the reads, yields one record per CDR3 protein. The repertoire holds roughly 500,000 distinct CDR3 sequences, with 42% as singletons. These receptors have no known antigen. The material sequenced was cultured PBMCs, taken from culture after CMV antigen stimulation. The receptors originated from a human donor in good health (CMV status not recorded). Some clones in this sample may be carry-over from other donors' samples.

The chain recombines TRBV5-1 with TRBJ2-1, with 8 bases identical to TRBD2. Germline V gives CDR1 SGHRS, CDR2 YFSETQ. The CDR3 is made up of 15 amino acids. J was trimmed by 5 bases and V by 1 base; bases with no gene match: 5. CDR3 in amino acids: CASSLMVAGNNEQFF. The CDR3 DNA reads TGCGCCAGCAGCTTGATGGTAGCGGGAAACAATGAGCAGTTCTTC.

This clonotype has only a few counts. The genes are TRBV7-8 and TRBJ2-3; possibly TRBD1 or TRBD2 for D (6 bases each). This CDR3 region has 16 residues. The germline gives CDR1 SGHVS, CDR2 FQNEAQ. V gave up 6 bases and J gave up 5 bases, with 21 bases separating them. The CDR3 region has the DNA TGTGCCAGCAGTCTAGAAAGGGGGGTTCGTGGAGATACGCAGTATTTT. This codes for CASSLERGVRGDTQYF. Full variable domain (outside the CDR3, taken from reference TRBV7-8 and TRBJ2-3): GAGVSQSPRYKVAKRGQDVALRCDPISGHVSLFWYQQALGQGPEFLTYFQNEAQLDKSGLPSDRFFAERPEGSVSTLKIQRTQQEDSAVYLCASSLERGVRGDTQYFGPGTRLTVL.

This clonotype was detected many times. The CDR3 protein is CASSLGSGDTQYF. The DNA for the CDR3 is TGTGCCAGCAGCTTAGGCTCCGGAGATACGCAGTATTTT. The V call is TRBV7-2, the J call TRBJ2-3; D unresolved. The CDR3 is 13 residues long. Trimming left V 1 base short and J 5 bases short, with 7 bases between. CDR1 is SGHTA, CDR2 FQGNSA, per germline.

As to this clonotype: A read error is likely, as this CDR3 ends without the conserved phenylalanine or tryptophan. It is unclear where the CDR3 begins or ends on the DNA, so no DNA is shown, and the CDR3 is as TCRdb lists it. The chain couples TRBV12-3 or TRBV12-4 to TRBJ1-1; the table's D call, TRBD1, has no DNA check behind it. Both ends counted, the CDR3 spans 10 residues. This CDR3 reads CASSLGARRT.

The chain carries TRBV5-3 and TRBJ1-2; 8 bases agree with TRBD1. TRBV5-3 is assigned to the ORF class and has an uncertain function. This CDR3 is built from 14 residues. Trimming cost V 8 bases and J 5 bases; bases outside gene matches: 11. In DNA, the CDR3 is TGTGCCAGCAGCAGCCCCGACAGGGGATATGGCTACACCTTC. Protein product: CASSSPDRGYGYTF.

The rearrangement joins TRBV7-2 to TRBJ1-6, with D unclear. V lost 1 base and J 10 bases, leaving 14 bases between the germline ends. Germline CDR1 SGHTA, CDR2 FQGNSA. This CDR3 has 15 residues. The CDR3: CASSLVVRGGSPLHF. DNA for the CDR3: TGTGCCAGCAGCTTAGTAGTCCGGGGTGGCTCACCCCTCCACTTT.

The V and J genes are TRBV20-1 and TRBJ2-1; TRBD2 aligns across 8 bases. Germline CDR1 DFQATT, CDR2 SNEGSKA (reference sequence). The CDR3 covers 14 residues. The V gene end was trimmed by 5 bases and the J gene end by 2 bases; junction bases not matched to a gene: 5. The CDR3 nucleotides are TGCAGTGCTTATCCGGGGGGGGCCTACAATGAGCAGTTCTTC. Translating gives CSAYPGGAYNEQFF.

CDR3 DNA sequence: TGTGCCAGCAGTGACAGGACCGTCTACAATCAGCCCCAGCATTTT. Encoded protein: CASSDRTVYNQPQHF. This chain connects TRBV2 to TRBJ1-5; D not resolved. The length of the CDR3 is 15 residues. Trimming shortened V by 3 bases and J by 3 bases, and 12 bases separated the two germline ends. Germline V gene sequence: CDR1 SNHLY, CDR2 FYNNEI.

The chain uses TRBV4-1 and TRBJ2-3; no reliable D call. The ends were cut back, 10 bases at V and 2 bases at J, with 7 bases in the middle. The CDR3 totals 11 residues. The germline gives CDR1 MGHRA, CDR2 YSYEKL. The CDR3 protein is CATSPTDTQYF. The CDR3, as DNA: TGCGCCACCAGTCCCACAGATACGCAGTATTTT.

This chain uses TRBV10-3 with TRBJ2-3; D uncertain. The V end lost 2 bases, the J end lost 5 bases, and 5 bases lay between the germline ends. Germline V CDR1 and CDR2: ENHRY, SYGVKD. CDR3 length equals 12 residues. CDR3 residues: CAISEARDTQYF. CDR3 bases: TGTGCCATCAGTGAGGCGCGAGATACGCAGTATTTT.

This sequence joins TRBV19 and TRBJ2-7; 8 bases are shared with TRBD1. J lost 6 bases, V lost 5 bases, and 9 bases had no gene match. The V gene's germline CDR1 is LNHDA and CDR2 SQIVND (reference sequence). This CDR3 has 14 amino acids. Here the CDR3 reads CASSSQGAVGEQYF. DNA for the CDR3: TGTGCCAGTAGTTCGCAGGGGGCGGTCGGCGAGCAGTACTTC. Supplemented by reference TRBV19 and TRBJ2-7, the full variable domain reads DGGITQSPKYLFRKEGQNVTLSCEQNLNHDAMYWYRQDPGQGLRLIYYSQIVNDFQKGDIAEGYSVSREKKESFPLTVTSAQKNPTAFYLCASSSQGAVGEQYFGPGTRLTVT.

This sequence joins TRBV7-8 and TRBJ2-2; D gene uncertain. CDR1 and CDR2 (germline): SGHVS, FQNEAQ. V dropped 0 bases and J dropped 5 bases, with 16 bases sitting between them. The CDR3 runs to 17 residues. CDR3 residues: CASSLALVGRGTGELFF. The CDR3 DNA sequence: TGTGCCAGCAGCTTAGCGCTGGTGGGTAGAGGAACCGGGGAGCTGTTTTTT.

This chain joins TRBV12-3 or TRBV12-4 and TRBJ2-7; 9 nucleotides line up with TRBD2. After removal of 5 bases from V and 4 bases from J, the junction contained 9 bases not matched to a gene. CDR3 length equals 15 residues. CDR3 sequence reads: CASSQRLAGEYEQYF. CDR3 sequence (DNA): TGTGCCAGCAGTCAACGTTTAGCGGGAGAATACGAGCAGTACTTC.

This clonotype was counted only a few times. The gene calls are TRBV4-1 and TRBJ2-7, with TRBD1 identical over 9 bases. CDR3 length: 15 amino acids. Trimming at V came to 4 bases and at J to 3 bases, leaving 7 bases not matched to a gene. Germline-derived CDR1 and CDR2 are MGHRA and YSYEKL. Here the CDR3 DNA reads TGCGCCAGCAGCCTAGGACAGGGGTCTATCTACGAGCAGTACTTC. Amino acids: CASSLGQGSIYEQYF.

This clonotype was seen a few times. The CDR3: CASTPGQGGVYEQFF. CDR3 sequence (DNA): TGTGCCAGCACCCCAGGACAGGGGGGTGTGTATGAGCAGTTCTTC. The chain carries TRBV7-2 and TRBJ2-1; 10 bases agree with TRBD1. The CDR3 consists of 15 residues. Germline V gene lookup returns CDR1 SGHTA and CDR2 FQGNSA. The trim removed 7 bases at V and 8 bases at J, leaving 11 bases unmatched.

In its sample, this clonotype was seen a few times. The V gene is TRBV6-2 or TRBV6-3, the J gene TRBJ2-7; 10 positions agree with TRBD2. The CDR3 is 14 amino acids. The germline gives CDR1 MNHEY, CDR2 SVGEGT. The ends lost 10 bases at V and 5 bases at J; junction bases unmatched: 11. The DNA for the CDR3 is TGTGCCACGAGTCGAGCGGGAGGGTGGGACGAGCAGTACTTC. Protein product: CATSRAGGWDEQYF.

V usage is TRBV7-2 and J usage is TRBJ2-1; 7 nucleotides align to TRBD2. The CDR3 length is 15 residues. CDR1 SGHTA and CDR2 FQGNSA come from the germline V gene. V was clipped by 2 bases and J by 9 bases; unmatched bases: 10. Here the CDR3 DNA reads TGTGCCAGCAGCTTATCGGGCGGGGGACGCTTTGAGCAGTTCTTC. Amino acid sequence: CASSLSGGGRFEQFF.

The CDR3 loop reads CASGATAVTPLYF. Here the CDR3 DNA reads TGTGCTAGTGGGGCCACGGCTGTTACGCCCCTATATTTT. The chain combines TRBV12-5 with TRBJ1-3; D is unresolved. Trimming pared 6 bases from V and 14 bases from J, leaving 20 bases between. CDR3 length: 13 amino acids. Germline V gives CDR1 LGHNT, CDR2 FRNRAP.

This clonotype was observed a few times. The chain links TRBV7-2 to TRBJ2-1; D is unresolved. The CDR3 is 18 residues long. V gave up 3 bases and J gave up 0 bases, with 18 bases separating them. Germline V gene data show CDR1 as SGHTA and CDR2 as FQGNSA. The CDR3 loop reads CASSFDIRPRRSYNEQFF. The CDR3 DNA sequence: TGTGCCAGCAGCTTTGACATCCGGCCCCGCCGCTCCTACAATGAGCAGTTCTTC.

Worth noting for this clonotype: A read error is possible here, since a much larger clone lies one base away. The J gene is TRBJ2-3, the V gene TRBV11-2; TRBD1 is a possible D gene (5 bases). The germline CDR1 and CDR2 sequences are SGHAT and FQNNGV. The CDR3 extends over 14 amino acids. V gave up 3 bases and J gave up 0 bases, with 7 bases separating them. The CDR3 region is CASSLRQSTDTQYF. The CDR3 DNA is TGTGCCAGCAGCTTGAGACAGAGCACAGATACGCAGTATTTT.

This clonotype occurred a few times. The chain is built from TRBV6-1 and TRBJ1-1; 8 positions agree with TRBD1. The CDR3 has 14 residues. V trimming: 2 bases; J trimming: 4 bases; junction bases outside the gene matches: 3. CDR1 is MNHNS and CDR2 is SASEGT in the germline V gene. The CDR3 sequence is CASSEQGALTEAFF. The CDR3 coding sequence is TGTGCCAGCAGTGAACAGGGGGCCCTCACTGAAGCTTTCTTT.

J is TRBJ2-1 and V is TRBV6-5, with D perhaps TRBD1 or TRBD2 (5 bases each). CDR1 MNHEY and CDR2 SVGAGI come from the germline V gene. The CDR3 length is 15 residues. V lost 1 base and J 7 bases, leaving 14 bases between the germline ends. The CDR3 protein is CASSYLRVGQNEQFF. Written as DNA, the CDR3 is TGTGCCAGCAGTTACTTGCGGGTGGGGCAAAATGAGCAGTTCTTC.

This clonotype was counted ten times or more. The chain recombines TRBV7-2 with TRBJ1-2; the D is unclear. Germline CDR1 is SGHTA and CDR2 is FQGNSA. V gave up 1 base and J gave up 4 bases, with 10 bases separating them. The CDR3 totals 14 residues. CDR3 nucleotides: TGTGCCAGCAGCTTAGAGGGTTTAAGCTATGGCTACACCTTC. Translation: CASSLEGLSYGYTF.

This chain connects TRBV20-1 to TRBJ1-5; D gene unclear. V was cut by 3 bases and J by 0 bases, with 12 bases left in between. The germline V gene has CDR1 DFQATT and CDR2 SNEGSKA (reference sequence). This CDR3 is 15 amino acids long. The CDR3 region is CSARRIPDSNQPQHF. For the CDR3, the DNA is TGCAGTGCTAGGAGGATCCCGGATAGCAATCAGCCCCAGCATTTT.